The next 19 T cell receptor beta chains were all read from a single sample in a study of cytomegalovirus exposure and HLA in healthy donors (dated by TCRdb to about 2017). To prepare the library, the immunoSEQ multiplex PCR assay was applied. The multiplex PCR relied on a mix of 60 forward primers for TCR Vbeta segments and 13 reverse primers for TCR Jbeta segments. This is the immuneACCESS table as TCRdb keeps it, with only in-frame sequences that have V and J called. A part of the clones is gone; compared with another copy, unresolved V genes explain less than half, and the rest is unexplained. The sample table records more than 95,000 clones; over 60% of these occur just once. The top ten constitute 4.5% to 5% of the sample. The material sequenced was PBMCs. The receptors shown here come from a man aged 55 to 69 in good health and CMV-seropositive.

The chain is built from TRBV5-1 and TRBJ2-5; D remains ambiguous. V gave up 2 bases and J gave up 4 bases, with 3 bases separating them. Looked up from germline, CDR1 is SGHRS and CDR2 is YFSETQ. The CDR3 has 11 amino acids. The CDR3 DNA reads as TGCGCCAGCAGCTTCTCAGAGACCCAGTACTTC. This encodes CASSFSETQYF.

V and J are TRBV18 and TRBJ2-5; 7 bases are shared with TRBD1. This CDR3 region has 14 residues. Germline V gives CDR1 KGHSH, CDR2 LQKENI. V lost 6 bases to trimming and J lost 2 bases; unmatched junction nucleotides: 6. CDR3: CASSLDRQQETQYF. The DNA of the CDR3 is TGTGCCAGCTCTTTGGACAGGCAACAAGAGACCCAGTACTTC.

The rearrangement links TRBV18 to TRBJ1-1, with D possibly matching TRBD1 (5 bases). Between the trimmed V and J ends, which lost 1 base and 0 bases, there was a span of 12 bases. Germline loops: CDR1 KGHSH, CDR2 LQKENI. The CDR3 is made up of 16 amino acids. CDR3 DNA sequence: TGTGCCAGCTCACCACTTCCGGGGGGGATGAACACTGAAGCTTTCTTT. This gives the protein CASSPLPGGMNTEAFF.

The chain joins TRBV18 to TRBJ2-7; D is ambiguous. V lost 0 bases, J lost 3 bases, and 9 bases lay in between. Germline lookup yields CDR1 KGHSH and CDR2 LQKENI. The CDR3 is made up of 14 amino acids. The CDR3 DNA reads TGTGCCAGCTCACCACCGAGGAGCCGCTACGAGCAGTACTTC. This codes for CASSPPRSRYEQYF.

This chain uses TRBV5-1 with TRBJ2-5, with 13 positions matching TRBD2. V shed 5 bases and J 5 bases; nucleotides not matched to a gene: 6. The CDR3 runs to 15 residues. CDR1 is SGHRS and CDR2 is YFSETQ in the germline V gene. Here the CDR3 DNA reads TGCGCCAGCAGACGAGGGACTAGCGGGGAGGAGACCCAGTACTTC. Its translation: CASRRGTSGEETQYF.

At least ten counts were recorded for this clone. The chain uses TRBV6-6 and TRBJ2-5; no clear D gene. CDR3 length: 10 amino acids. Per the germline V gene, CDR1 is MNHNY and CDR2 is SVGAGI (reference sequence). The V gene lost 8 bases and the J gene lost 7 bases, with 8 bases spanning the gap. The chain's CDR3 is CASGRGTQYF. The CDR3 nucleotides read TGTGCCAGCGGCCGTGGGACCCAGTACTTC.

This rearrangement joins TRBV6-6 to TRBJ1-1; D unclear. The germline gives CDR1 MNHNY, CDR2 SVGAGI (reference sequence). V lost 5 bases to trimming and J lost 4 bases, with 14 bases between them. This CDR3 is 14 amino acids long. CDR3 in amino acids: CASSPLSLITEAFF. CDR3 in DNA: TGTGCCAGCAGTCCTCTCTCCCTTATCACTGAAGCTTTCTTT.

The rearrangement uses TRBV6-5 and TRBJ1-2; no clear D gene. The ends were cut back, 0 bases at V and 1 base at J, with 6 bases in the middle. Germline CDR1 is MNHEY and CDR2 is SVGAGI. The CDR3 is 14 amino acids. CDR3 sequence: CASSYSGSNYGYTF. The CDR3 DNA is TGTGCCAGCAGTTACTCGGGCAGTAACTATGGCTACACCTTC.

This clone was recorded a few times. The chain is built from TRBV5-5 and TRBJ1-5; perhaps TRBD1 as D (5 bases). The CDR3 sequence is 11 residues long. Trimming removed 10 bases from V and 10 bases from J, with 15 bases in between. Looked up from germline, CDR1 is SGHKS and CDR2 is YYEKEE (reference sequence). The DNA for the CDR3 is TGTGCCGGCTGGGGCAGGGCCCCCCAGCATTTT. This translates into CAGWGRAPQHF. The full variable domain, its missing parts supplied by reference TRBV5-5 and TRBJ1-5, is DAGVTQSPTHLIKTRGQQVTLRCSPISGHKSVSWYQQVLGQGPQFIFQYYEKEERGRGNFPDRFSARQFPNYSSELNVNALLLGDSALYLCAGWGRAPQHFGDGTRLSIL.

CDR3 residues: CASSLTFSTDTQYF. In DNA, the CDR3 is TGTGCCAGCAGCCTGACATTTAGCACAGATACGCAGTATTTT. This chain joins TRBV7-2 and TRBJ2-3; D is unclear. The V gene lost 5 bases and the J gene lost 0 bases, with 9 bases spanning the gap. CDR1 and CDR2 from the germline V gene are SGHTA and FQGNSA. The CDR3 is made up of 14 amino acids.

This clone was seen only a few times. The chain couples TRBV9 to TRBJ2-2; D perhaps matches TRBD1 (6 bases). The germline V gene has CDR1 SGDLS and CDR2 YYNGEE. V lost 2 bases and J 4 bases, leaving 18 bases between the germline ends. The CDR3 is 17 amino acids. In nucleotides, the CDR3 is TGTGCCAGCAGCGTGGAAGAACCCGGGACATTCACCGGGGAGCTGTTTTTT. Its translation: CASSVEEPGTFTGELFF.

CDR3 bases: TGTGCCAGCGGACGTCAGAGCGGGGTCTTCCGGGAGACCCAGTACTTC. Its protein is CASGRQSGVFRETQYF. The chain combines TRBV5-6 with TRBJ2-5; 7 bases are a match to TRBD2. V shed 7 bases, J shed 5 bases, and the junction held 17 bases outside the gene matches. The CDR3 has 16 amino acids. CDR1 is SGHDT, CDR2 YYEEEE, per germline.

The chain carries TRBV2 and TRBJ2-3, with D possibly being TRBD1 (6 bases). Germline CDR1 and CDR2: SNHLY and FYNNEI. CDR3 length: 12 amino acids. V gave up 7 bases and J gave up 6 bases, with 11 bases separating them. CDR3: CASNPGADTQYF. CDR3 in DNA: TGTGCCAGCAACCCAGGGGCCGATACGCAGTATTTT.

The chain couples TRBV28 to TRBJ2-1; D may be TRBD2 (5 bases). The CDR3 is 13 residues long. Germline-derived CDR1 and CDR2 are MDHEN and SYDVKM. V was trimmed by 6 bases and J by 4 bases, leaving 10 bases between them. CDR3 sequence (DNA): TGTGCCAGCAGATTAGGGAGTTACAATGAGCAGTTCTTC. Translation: CASRLGSYNEQFF.

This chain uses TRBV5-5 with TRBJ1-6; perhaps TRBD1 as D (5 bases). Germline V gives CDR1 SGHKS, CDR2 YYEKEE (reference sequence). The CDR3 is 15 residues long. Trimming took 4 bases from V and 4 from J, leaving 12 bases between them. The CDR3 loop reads CASSTRGSYNSPLHF. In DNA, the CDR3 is TGTGCCAGCAGCACCCGGGGGAGTTATAATTCACCCCTCCACTTT.

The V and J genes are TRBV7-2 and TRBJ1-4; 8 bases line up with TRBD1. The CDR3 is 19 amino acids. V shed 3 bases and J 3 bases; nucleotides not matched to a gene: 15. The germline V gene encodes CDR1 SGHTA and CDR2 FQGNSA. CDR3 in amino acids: CASSFQGARQIGANEKLFF. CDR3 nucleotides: TGTGCCAGCAGCTTCCAGGGGGCACGGCAGATTGGCGCTAATGAAAAACTGTTTTTT.

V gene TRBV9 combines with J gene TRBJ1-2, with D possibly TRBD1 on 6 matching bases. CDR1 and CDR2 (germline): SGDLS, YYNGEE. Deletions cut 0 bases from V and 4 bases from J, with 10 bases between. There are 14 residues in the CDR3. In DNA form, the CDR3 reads TGTGCCAGCAGCGTAGATCAGGGGCCCTATGGCTACACCTTC. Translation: CASSVDQGPYGYTF.

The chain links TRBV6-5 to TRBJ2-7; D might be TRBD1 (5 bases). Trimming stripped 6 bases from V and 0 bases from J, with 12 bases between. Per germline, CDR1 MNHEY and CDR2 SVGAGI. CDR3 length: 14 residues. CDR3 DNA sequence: TGTGCCAGCAGATCACCACAGGACTCCTACGAGCAGTACTTC. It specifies CASRSPQDSYEQYF.

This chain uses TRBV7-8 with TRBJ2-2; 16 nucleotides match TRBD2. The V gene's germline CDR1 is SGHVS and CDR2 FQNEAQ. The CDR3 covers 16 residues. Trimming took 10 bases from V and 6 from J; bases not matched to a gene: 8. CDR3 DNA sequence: TGTGCCACCGCCGGGACTAGCGGGGGGGCATCCGGGGAGCTGTTTTTT. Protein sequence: CATAGTSGGASGELFF.